This T cell receptor (beta chain) derives from a study of T-cell reconstitution after alpha-beta-depleted transplantation in children. Findings and caveats of the study: After one year, T-cell counts and TCRbeta diversity mostly came from new T cells.

Remarks on this clonotype: Its specificity is unknown.

Library preparation (for TCRbeta) was performed with unique molecular identifiers. TCRdb analysed the PCR reads with MiXCR anew, one entry per CDR3 protein. The table shows 780,000 or so distinct CDR3 sequences, with approximately 15% occurring only once. Germline V gene lookup returns CDR1 SGHRS and CDR2 YFSETQ. There are 15 residues in the CDR3. The ends were cut back, 4 bases at V and 1 base at J, with 14 bases in the middle. This TCR derives from a male patient younger than 18 who had a stem cell transplant for acute lymphoblastic leukemia, so the T cells may come from the graft donor. The chain recombines TRBV5-1 with TRBJ1-1; D gene unclear. The specimen was PBMCs, mostly from graft donor cells, collected 360 days after TCRalphabeta/CD19-depleted stem cell transplant. The DNA of the CDR3 is TGCGCCAGCAGCCAGAAGCGGCAGACGAACACTGAAGCTTTCTTT. Amino acids: CASSQKRQTNTEAFF.